Below are 6 T cell receptor beta chains sequenced from a single sample in a study of blood T cell repertoires in COVID-19. Only in-frame clones appear in the TCRdb table, and some are missing; sequencing was by immunoSEQ multiplex PCR. The profile shows approximately 75,000 clones, around 89% of them singletons. Material for sequencing was peripheral blood. The receptors derive from a man aged 55 to 70 with acute or convalescent COVID-19.

The V and J genes are TRBV10-3 and TRBJ2-7; 8 bases fit TRBD2. The V and J ends lost 10 bases and 3 bases, in that order; junction bases with no gene match: 8. The CDR3 contains 13 residues. CDR1 ENHRY and CDR2 SYGVKD come from the germline V gene. CDR3 bases: TGTGCCAGAGAACTAGCGGAGATCTACGAGCAGTACTTC. It codes for CARELAEIYEQYF.

V gene TRBV4-2 combines with J gene TRBJ1-1, with a possible D match to TRBD1 (6 bases). Germline CDR1 and CDR2: LGHNA and YNFKEQ. The CDR3 sequence is 16 residues long. V shed 2 bases and J shed 0 bases, with 13 bases lying between them. The CDR3 loop is CASSQIGQLLNTEAFF. In DNA form, the CDR3 reads TGTGCCAGCAGCCAAATCGGACAGTTATTGAACACTGAAGCTTTCTTT.

The chain combines TRBV9 with TRBJ2-3; TRBD2 matches 7 bases. CDR3 size: 15 residues. V was pared by 1 base and J by 6 bases, with 8 bases of the junction left unmatched. In germline, CDR1 is SGDLS, CDR2 YYNGEE. CDR3 sequence: CASSVSAQRDDTQYF. The CDR3 nucleotides are TGTGCCAGCAGCGTATCGGCCCAGCGGGATGATACGCAGTATTTT.

This rearrangement joins TRBV5-1 to TRBJ2-6, with 8 bases lining up with TRBD1. The V gene's germline CDR1 is SGHRS and CDR2 YFSETQ. CDR3 length: 16 residues. V lost 3 bases, J lost 0 bases, and 2 bases stayed unmatched. Written as DNA, the CDR3 is TGCGCCAGCAGCTCAGGGGGCACCTCTGGGGCCAACGTCCTGACTTTC. Translated, it gives CASSSGGTSGANVLTF.

This chain joins TRBV4-1 and TRBJ2-1; 8 nucleotides line up with TRBD2. V trimming: 3 bases; J trimming: 4 bases; junction bases outside the gene matches: 8. CDR3 length: 16 amino acids. Germline-derived CDR1 and CDR2 are MGHRA and YSYEKL. CDR3 DNA sequence: TGCGCCAGCAGCCATCCGGGACTAGGCATTTACAATGAGCAGTTCTTC. It yields the protein CASSHPGLGIYNEQFF.

This clone has just one count. V is TRBV24-1 and J is TRBJ2-2; 7 nucleotides agree with TRBD1. CDR1 and CDR2 (germline): KGHDR, SFDVKD. Unmatched junction bases numbered 7, after V lost 3 bases and J lost 10 bases. The CDR3 has 14 residues. CDR3 sequence (DNA): TGTGCCACCAGTGATCCCGACAGGGACCCGGAGCTGTTTTTT. Amino acid sequence: CATSDPDRDPELFF.